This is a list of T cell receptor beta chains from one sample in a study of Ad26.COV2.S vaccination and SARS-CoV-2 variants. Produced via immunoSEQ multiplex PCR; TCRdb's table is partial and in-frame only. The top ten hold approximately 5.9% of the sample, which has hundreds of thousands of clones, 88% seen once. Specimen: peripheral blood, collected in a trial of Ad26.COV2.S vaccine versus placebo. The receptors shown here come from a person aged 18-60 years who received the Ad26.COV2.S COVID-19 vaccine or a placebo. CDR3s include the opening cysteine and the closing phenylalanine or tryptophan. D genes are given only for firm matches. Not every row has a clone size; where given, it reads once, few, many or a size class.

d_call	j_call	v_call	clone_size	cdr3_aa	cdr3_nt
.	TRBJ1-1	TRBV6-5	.	CASTKETNTEAFF	TGTGCCAGCACGAAGGAGACGAACACTGAAGCTTTCTTT
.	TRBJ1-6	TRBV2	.	CASNLGNSPLHF	TGTGCCAGCAACTTGGGGAATTCACCCCTCCACTTT
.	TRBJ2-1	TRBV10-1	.	CASKRKGSYNEQFF	TGCGCCAGCAAGAGAAAAGGCTCCTACAATGAGCAGTTCTTC
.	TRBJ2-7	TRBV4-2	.	CASSQVGGDYEQYF	TGTGCCAGCAGCCAAGTTGGTGGAGACTACGAGCAGTACTTC
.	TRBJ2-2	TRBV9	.	CASSVGVGRSTGELFF	TGTGCCAGCAGCGTAGGGGTAGGAAGGTCCACCGGGGAGCTGTTTTTT
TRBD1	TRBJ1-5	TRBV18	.	CASSRTGDQPQHF	TGTGCCAGCTCACGAACAGGGGATCAGCCCCAGCATTTT
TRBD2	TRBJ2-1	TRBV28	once	CASSLLAGGYYNEQFF	TGTGCCAGCAGTTTACTAGCGGGAGGTTACTACAATGAGCAGTTCTTC
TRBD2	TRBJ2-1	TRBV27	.	CASSLRRWRAGGSNEQFF	TGTGCCAGCAGTTTAAGACGCTGGAGAGCGGGAGGCTCGAATGAGCAGTTCTTC
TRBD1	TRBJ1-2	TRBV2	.	CASSPDRGYYGYTF	TGTGCCAGCAGTCCCGACAGGGGATACTATGGCTACACCTTC
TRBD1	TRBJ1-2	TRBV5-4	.	CASSLRTGGNYGYTF	TGTGCCAGCAGCCTCCGGACAGGGGGAAACTATGGCTACACCTTC
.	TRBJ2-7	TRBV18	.	CASSRSRDTSYEQYF	TGTGCCAGCTCACGATCAAGGGACACCTCCTACGAGCAGTACTTC
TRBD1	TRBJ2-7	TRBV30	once	CAWSKGQAYEQYF	TGTGCCTGGAGTAAGGGACAGGCCTACGAGCAGTACTTC
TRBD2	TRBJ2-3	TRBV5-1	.	CASSLVPSGASTDTQYF	TGCGCCAGCAGCTTGGTTCCCAGCGGGGCTAGCACAGATACGCAGTATTTT
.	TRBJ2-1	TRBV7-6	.	CASSLVRGEQFF	TGTGCCAGCAGCTTAGTCAGAGGTGAGCAGTTCTTC
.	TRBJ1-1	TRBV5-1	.	CASSLVGQAGPEAFF	TGCGCCAGCAGCTTGGTAGGGCAGGCAGGTCCTGAAGCTTTCTTT
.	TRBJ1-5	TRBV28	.	CASSLEAGGTSNQPQHF	TGTGCCAGCAGTTTAGAGGCGGGGGGGACTAGCAATCAGCCCCAGCATTTT
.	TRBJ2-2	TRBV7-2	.	CASSFISTGELFF	TGTGCCAGCAGCTTTATAAGCACCGGGGAGCTGTTTTTT
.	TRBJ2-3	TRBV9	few	CASSVEGLSTDTQYF	TGTGCCAGCAGCGTAGAAGGGCTCAGCACAGATACGCAGTATTTT
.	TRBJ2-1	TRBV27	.	CASSLSNPAVREQFF	TGTGCCAGCAGTTTATCAAATCCTGCGGTACGTGAGCAGTTCTTC
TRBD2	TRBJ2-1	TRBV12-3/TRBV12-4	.	CATKRDSYNEQFF	TGTGCCACCAAGCGGGACTCCTACAATGAGCAGTTCTTC
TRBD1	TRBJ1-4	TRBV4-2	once	CASSQDEGRTGGEKLFF	TGTGCCAGCAGCCAAGATGAGGGCAGGACAGGGGGCGAAAAACTGTTTTTT
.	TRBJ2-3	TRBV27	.	CASSIGRPTDTQYF	TGTGCCAGCAGTATTGGCCGTCCCACAGATACGCAGTATTTT
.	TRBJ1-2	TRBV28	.	CASPGGRHGQLYGYTF	TGTGCCAGCCCGGGGGGTCGACATGGACAACTCTATGGCTACACCTTC
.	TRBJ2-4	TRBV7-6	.	CASSQTLGLQYF	TGTGCCAGTTCCCAGACTCTGGGGTTGCAGTACTTC
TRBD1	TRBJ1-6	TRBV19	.	CASSRTGGSSSYNSPLHF	TGTGCCAGTAGCAGGACAGGGGGCTCGAGCTCCTATAATTCACCCCTCCACTTT
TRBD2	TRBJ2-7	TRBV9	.	CASSVRSGLAGNYEQYF	TGTGCCAGCAGCGTAAGGTCTGGACTAGCGGGAAACTACGAGCAGTACTTC
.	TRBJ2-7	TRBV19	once	CASSITSSYEQYF	TGTGCCAGTAGTATAACAAGCTCCTACGAGCAGTACTTC